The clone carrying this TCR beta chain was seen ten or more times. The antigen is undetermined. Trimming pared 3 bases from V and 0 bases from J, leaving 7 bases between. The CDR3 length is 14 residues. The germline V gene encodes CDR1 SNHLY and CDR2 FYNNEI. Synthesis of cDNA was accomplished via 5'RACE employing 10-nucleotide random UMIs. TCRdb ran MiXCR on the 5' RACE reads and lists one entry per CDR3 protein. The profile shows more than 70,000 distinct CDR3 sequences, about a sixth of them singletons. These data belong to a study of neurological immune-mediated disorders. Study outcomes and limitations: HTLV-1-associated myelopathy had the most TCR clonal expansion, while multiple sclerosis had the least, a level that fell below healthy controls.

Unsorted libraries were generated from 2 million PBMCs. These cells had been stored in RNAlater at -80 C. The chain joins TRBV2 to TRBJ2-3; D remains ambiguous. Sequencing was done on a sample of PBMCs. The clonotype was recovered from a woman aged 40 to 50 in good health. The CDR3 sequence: CASSETASTDTQYF. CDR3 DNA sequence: TGTGCCAGCAGTGAGACGGCTAGCACAGATACGCAGTATTTT.